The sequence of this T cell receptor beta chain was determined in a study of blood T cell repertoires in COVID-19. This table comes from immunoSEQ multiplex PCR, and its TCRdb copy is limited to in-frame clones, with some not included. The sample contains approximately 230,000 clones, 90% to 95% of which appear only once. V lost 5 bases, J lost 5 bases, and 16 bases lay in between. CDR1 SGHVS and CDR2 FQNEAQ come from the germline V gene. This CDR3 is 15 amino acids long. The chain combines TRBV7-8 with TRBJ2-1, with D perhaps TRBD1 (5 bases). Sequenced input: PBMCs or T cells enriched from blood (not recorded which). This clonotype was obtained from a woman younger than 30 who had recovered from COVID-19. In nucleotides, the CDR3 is TGTGCCAGCAGCCCAGGGCTATCCCCAGACAATGAGCAGTTCTTC. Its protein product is CASSPGLSPDNEQFF.